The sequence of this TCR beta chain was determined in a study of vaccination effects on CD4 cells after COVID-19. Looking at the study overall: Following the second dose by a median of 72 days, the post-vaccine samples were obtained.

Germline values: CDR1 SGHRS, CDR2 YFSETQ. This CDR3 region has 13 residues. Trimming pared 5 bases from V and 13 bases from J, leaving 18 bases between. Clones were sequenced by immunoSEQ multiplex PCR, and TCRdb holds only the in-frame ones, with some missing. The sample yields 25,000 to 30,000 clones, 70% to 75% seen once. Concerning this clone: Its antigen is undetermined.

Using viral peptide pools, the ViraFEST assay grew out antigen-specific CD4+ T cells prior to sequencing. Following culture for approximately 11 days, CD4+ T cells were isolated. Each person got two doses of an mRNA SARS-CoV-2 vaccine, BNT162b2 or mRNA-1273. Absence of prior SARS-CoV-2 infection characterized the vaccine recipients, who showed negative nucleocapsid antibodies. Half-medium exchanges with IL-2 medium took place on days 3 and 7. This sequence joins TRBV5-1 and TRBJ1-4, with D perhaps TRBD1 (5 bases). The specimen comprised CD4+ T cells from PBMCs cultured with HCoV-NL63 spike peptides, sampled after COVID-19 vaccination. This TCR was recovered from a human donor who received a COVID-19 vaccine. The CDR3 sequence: CASRIDGAGGLFF. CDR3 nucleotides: TGCGCCAGCAGGATCGATGGGGCCGGGGGACTGTTTTTT.